The present entry profiles one T cell receptor beta chain with its context. What it binds is unknown. The sample belongs to a study of cytomegalovirus exposure and HLA in healthy donors. Study-wide context: A later analysis reported the same platform for the roughly 110 validation repertoires and the roughly 650 first-cohort repertoires. General observations from the study: The listing of roughly 160 TCR beta chains classed them as cytomegalovirus-associated. The classifier, whose performance was assessed in both the original and validation cohorts, reportedly diagnosed cytomegalovirus status with high specificity and sensitivity. According to a later analysis, TCR clusters from the first cohort tended to co-occur in the 120 or so validation repertoires.

Produced via immunoSEQ multiplex PCR; TCRdb's table is partial and in-frame only. Of tens of thousands of clones listed, roughly 94% are singletons. Trimming took 0 bases from V and 7 from J, leaving 15 bases between them. Germline V gene lookup returns CDR1 LGHNA and CDR2 YSLEER. There are 15 residues in the CDR3. This chain uses TRBV4-3 with TRBJ1-2; tentative D call: TRBD1 (5 bases). Material for sequencing was PBMCs. This sequence was found in a woman under 30 in good health and CMV-seropositive. The CDR3 coding sequence is TGCGCCAGCAGCCAAGATAAGGCAGGGTGGGGTGGCTACACCTTC. Protein product: CASSQDKAGWGGYTF.